This passage covers 10 T cell receptor beta chains from one sample sequenced in a study of blood T cell repertoires in COVID-19. Assay used: immunoSEQ multiplex PCR; TCRdb lists only in-frame clones, some missing. The data contain approximately 250,000 clones, approximately 80% of them singletons. The sequencing sample was made of peripheral blood. Receptors originate from a woman in her forties or fifties with acute or convalescent COVID-19.

This clone was seen just once. The chain combines TRBV4-2 with TRBJ1-2, with D tentatively TRBD1 (6 bases). The germline V gene encodes CDR1 LGHNA and CDR2 YNFKEQ. This CDR3 region has 15 residues. V lost 0 bases, J lost 2 bases, and 10 bases lay in between. The CDR3 bases are TGTGCCAGCAGCCAAGAAATTCAGGGGAACTATGGCTACACCTTC. It codes for CASSQEIQGNYGYTF.

The gene calls are TRBV7-9 and TRBJ2-1; 10 bases agree with TRBD1. CDR3 length: 15 residues. The J segment lost 8 bases and the V segment lost 5 bases, leaving 9 bases of the junction unmatched. In germline, CDR1 is SEHNR, CDR2 FQNEAQ (reference sequence). CDR3 in amino acids: CASSAGQGIGDEQFF. CDR3 bases: TGTGCCAGCAGCGCGGGACAGGGGATCGGGGATGAGCAGTTCTTC.

The genes are TRBV14 and TRBJ2-3, with 9 bases that match TRBD1. The CDR3 has 17 residues. Looked up from germline, CDR1 is SGHDN and CDR2 is FVKESK. Losses at the gene ends were 5 bases for V and 4 bases for J; bases not matched to a gene: 13. The CDR3 here is CASSFNTGTGTADTQYF. The CDR3 nucleotides are TGTGCCAGCAGCTTTAACACCGGGACAGGGACCGCAGATACGCAGTATTTT.

The V gene is TRBV7-8, the J gene TRBJ2-7, with 7 bases aligning to TRBD1. CDR1 is SGHVS, CDR2 FQNEAQ, per germline. Trimming at V came to 5 bases and at J to 6 bases, leaving 7 bases not matched to a gene. The CDR3 consists of 13 residues. The CDR3 region has the DNA TGTGCCAGCAGCGCTGACAGGGTCGCCGAGCAGTACTTC. Protein: CASSADRVAEQYF.

The chain combines TRBV4-2 with TRBJ2-1; 9 positions match TRBD1. Germline lookup yields CDR1 LGHNA and CDR2 YNFKEQ. The CDR3 sequence is 14 residues long. With V trimmed by 2 bases and J by 8 bases, 4 bases remained unmatched. Written as DNA, the CDR3 is TGTGCCAGCAGCCAACGGGACAGGGCTGATGAGCAGTTCTTC. This sequence encodes CASSQRDRADEQFF.

The V gene is TRBV4-3, the J gene TRBJ2-5; D unclear. Looked up from germline, CDR1 is LGHNA and CDR2 is YSLEER. Deletions cut 0 bases from V and 2 bases from J, with 10 bases between. This CDR3 has 15 residues. The CDR3 sequence is CASSQDAARQETQYF. Written as DNA, the CDR3 is TGCGCCAGCAGCCAAGATGCGGCCAGACAAGAGACCCAGTACTTC.

The chain combines TRBV20-1 with TRBJ2-3; 7 nucleotides match TRBD1. This CDR3 spans 11 amino acids. V dropped 7 bases and J dropped 5; count of bases not matched to a gene: 3. CDR1 and CDR2 from the germline V gene are DFQATT and SNEGSKA (reference sequence). CDR3 coding DNA: TGCAGTGAACGACAGGGAGATACGCAGTATTTT. Protein sequence: CSERQGDTQYF.

This clone was picked up one time. The gene calls are TRBV5-1 and TRBJ2-2; 7 nucleotides agree with TRBD2. CDR3 length: 16 residues. The V and J ends lost 0 bases and 0 bases, in that order; junction bases with no gene match: 2. Germline V gene lookup returns CDR1 SGHRS and CDR2 YFSETQ. The CDR3 protein is CASSLDGLANTGELFF. The CDR3 DNA reads TGCGCCAGCAGCTTGGATGGACTAGCGAACACCGGGGAGCTGTTTTTT. The variable domain in full, with the rest retrieved from reference TRBV5-1 and TRBJ2-2, is KAGVTQTPRYLIKTRGQQVTLSCSPISGHRSVSWYQQTPGQGLQFLFEYFSETQRNKGNFPGRFSGRQFSNSRSEMNVSTLELGDSALYLCASSLDGLANTGELFFGEGSRLTVL.

This chain joins TRBV2 and TRBJ2-7, with D perhaps TRBD2 (5 bases). Germline CDR1 and CDR2: SNHLY and FYNNEI. There are 13 residues in the CDR3. V lost 8 bases, J lost 6 bases, and 17 bases lay in between. As DNA, the CDR3 is TGTGCCAGCCGTGCCTTGAATGGAGGCGAGCAGTACTTC. It codes for CASRALNGGEQYF. Complete variable domain (other parts from reference TRBV2 and TRBJ2-7): EPEVTQTPSHQVTQMGQEVILRCVPISNHLYFYWYRQILGQKVEFLVSFYNNEISEKSEIFDDQFSVERPDGSNFTLKIRSTKLEDSAMYFCASRALNGGEQYFGPGTRLTVT.

This chain uses TRBV5-1 with TRBJ2-1; 11 bases map to TRBD2. The junction had 3 bases not matched to a gene; V was cut back by 3 bases and J by 4 bases. The CDR3 runs 15 residues. Germline-derived CDR1 and CDR2 are SGHRS and YFSETQ. The DNA of the CDR3 is TGCGCCAGCAGCTCCGGGACTAGCGGTTACAATGAGCAGTTCTTC. This codes for CASSSGTSGYNEQFF.